The 4 T cell receptor beta chains below were found in one sample sequenced in a study of response to subunit inactivated influenza vaccine. From the RT-PCR reads, TCRdb called clonotypes with MiXCR, one entry per CDR3 protein. The sample lists about 540,000 distinct CDR3 sequences, under 30% occurring once. These data were also reused for a study on T cells expressing NK-cell markers. In that study: 5'RACE template switching with UMIs generated TCR beta cDNA.

Sequencing used CD4+ T cells sorted from PBMCs, obtained 11 to 12 days after vaccination. All receptors come from a man aged 50 to 59 who received an inactivated influenza vaccine.

The rearrangement links TRBV24-1 to TRBJ2-5; D is ambiguous. The CDR3 loop spans 14 amino acids. The V and J ends lost 6 bases and 2 bases respectively, with 12 bases between them. In germline, CDR1 is KGHDR, CDR2 SFDVKD. The CDR3 sequence: CATSRAESQETQYF. In DNA, the CDR3 is TGTGCCACCAGTCGGGCAGAGAGTCAAGAGACCCAGTACTTC.

CDR3 sequence: CASRSAPGLRGDGYTF. In DNA form, the CDR3 reads TGTGCCAGCAGATCAGCCCCGGGTCTCCGTGGCGACGGCTACACCTTC. This sequence joins TRBV3-1 and TRBJ1-2, with D uncertain. Germline loops: CDR1 LGHDT, CDR2 YNNKEL (reference sequence). Trimming left V 6 bases short and J 8 bases short, with 25 bases between. The CDR3 has 16 amino acids.

CDR3 loop: CASSQSNDSLTGEQYF. In nucleotides, the CDR3 is TGCGCCAGCAGTCAATCAAATGACTCTCTAACAGGCGAGCAGTACTTC. The rearrangement joins TRBV23-1 to TRBJ2-7, with a weak D call TRBD1 (5 bases). TRBV23-1 falls under the ORF class, with uncertain function. V lost 0 bases, J lost 6 bases, and 18 bases lay in between. This CDR3 has 16 amino acids.

This clonotype has only a few counts. This sequence joins TRBV12-3 or TRBV12-4 and TRBJ2-1; the D is unclear. Trimming cost V 3 bases and J 6 bases, with 12 bases left between them. This CDR3 is 14 amino acids long. In nucleotides, the CDR3 is TGTGCCAGCAGTTTCATGGCGAGTGGCAATGAGCAGTTCTTC. This encodes CASSFMASGNEQFF.